This is a list of T cell receptor beta chains from one sample in a study of blood T cell repertoires in COVID-19. Measured with immunoSEQ multiplex PCR; TCRdb has only the in-frame clones, and not every one. The sample includes 170,000 or so clones, around nine tenths of them seen just once. The sample consisted of peripheral blood. These receptor sequences come from a woman younger than 30 who had recovered from COVID-19. The CDR3 runs from the conserved cysteine through the conserved F or W.

V,J,CDR3
TRBV3-1/TRBV3-2,TRBJ2-3,CASSQDLPGGNTDTQYF
TRBV19,TRBJ1-1,CASSRNSLQGKAFF
TRBV7-3,TRBJ1-2,CASSSGQGAGGYTF
TRBV2,TRBJ2-5,CASSTGKETQYF
TRBV7-2,TRBJ1-4,CASSPGTENEKLFF
TRBV7-3,TRBJ1-2,CASSLAGDQSGGYTF
TRBV6-4,TRBJ2-1,CASSDGTGGNEQFF
TRBV19,TRBJ2-7,CATKPGQGFYEQYF
TRBV5-4,TRBJ2-7,CASTDGSYEQYF
TRBV24-1,TRBJ2-2,CATSAPGQGKAGELFF
TRBV19,TRBJ1-1,CASTAPGLMNTEAFF